This TCR beta chain is drawn from a study of T cell responses to AZD1222 COVID-19 vaccine. Broader study findings: Repertoire sampling happened only post peak T cell response.

This CDR3 comprises 15 residues. Looked up from germline, CDR1 is MDHEN and CDR2 is SYDVKM. V shed 5 bases and J 10 bases; nucleotides not matched to a gene: 10. Sequencing was performed with immunoSEQ multiplex PCR; in TCRdb, only in-frame clones are kept and a portion is missing. The repertoire includes roughly 120,000 clones, roughly 90% of them detected once, and 14% to 15% sits in the top ten. Points on this clone: What it binds is not known.

The sample was peripheral blood, taken on day 0 of AZD1222 vaccination. The V call is TRBV28, the J call TRBJ1-6; 8 bases line up with TRBD1. This TCR was sampled from an adult in good health. As DNA, the CDR3 is TGTGCCAGCAGTCTGAACAGGGGGTGGGGATCACCCCTCCACTTT. Protein product: CASSLNRGWGSPLHF.